This T cell receptor beta chain was profiled in a study of blood T cell repertoires in COVID-19. Sample share makes this clone medium-sized. Germline trimming cut 2 bases from V and 2 bases from J; bases unmatched to any gene: 2. The CDR3 has 15 residues. Germline CDR1 is KGHSY and CDR2 is FQNENV. TCRdb's copy holds only in-frame clones and misses some; the assay was immunoSEQ multiplex PCR. The repertoire includes 95,000 to 150,000 clones, around 81% of them detected once, and about 3.8% sits in the top ten. The V and J genes are TRBV16 and TRBJ1-5; 8 bases are a match to TRBD1. The source of this sequence is a woman aged 50 to 60 with acute or convalescent COVID-19. Sequenced: peripheral blood. The CDR3 nucleotides are TGTGCCAGCAGCCAAGGACAGGGTGGCAATCAGCCCCAGCATTTT. As protein: CASSQGQGGNQPQHF.